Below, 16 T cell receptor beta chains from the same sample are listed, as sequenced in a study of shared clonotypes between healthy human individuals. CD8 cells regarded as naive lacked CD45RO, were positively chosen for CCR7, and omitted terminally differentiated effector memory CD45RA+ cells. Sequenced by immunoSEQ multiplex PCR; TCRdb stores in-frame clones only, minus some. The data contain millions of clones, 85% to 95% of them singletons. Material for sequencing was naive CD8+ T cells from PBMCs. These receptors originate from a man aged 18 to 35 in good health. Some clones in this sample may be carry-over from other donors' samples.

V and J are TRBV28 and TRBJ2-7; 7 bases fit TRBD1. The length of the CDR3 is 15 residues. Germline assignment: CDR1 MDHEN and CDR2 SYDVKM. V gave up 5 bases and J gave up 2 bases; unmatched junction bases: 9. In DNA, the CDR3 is TGTGCCAGCAGTCCGACAGGGTACCTCCCCTACGAGCAGTACTTC. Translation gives CASSPTGYLPYEQYF.

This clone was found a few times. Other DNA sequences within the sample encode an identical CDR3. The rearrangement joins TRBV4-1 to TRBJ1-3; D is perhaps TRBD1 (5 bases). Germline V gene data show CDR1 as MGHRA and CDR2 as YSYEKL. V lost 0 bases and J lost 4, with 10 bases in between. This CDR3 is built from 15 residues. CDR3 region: CASSQDRGAGNTIYF. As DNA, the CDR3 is TGCGCCAGCAGCCAAGATCGAGGGGCGGGAAACACCATATATTTT.

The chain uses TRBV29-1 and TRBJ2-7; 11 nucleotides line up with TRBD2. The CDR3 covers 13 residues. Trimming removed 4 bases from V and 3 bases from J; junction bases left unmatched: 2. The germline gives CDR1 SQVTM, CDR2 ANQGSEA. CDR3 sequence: CSVGTSGFYEQYF. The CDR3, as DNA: TGCAGCGTTGGGACTAGCGGGTTCTACGAGCAGTACTTC.

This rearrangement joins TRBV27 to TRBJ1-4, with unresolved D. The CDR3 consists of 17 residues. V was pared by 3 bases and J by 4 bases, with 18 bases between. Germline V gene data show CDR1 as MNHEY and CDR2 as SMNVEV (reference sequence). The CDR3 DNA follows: TGTGCCAGCAGTTTCACACCTCCGCGGGGTAATAATGAAAAACTGTTTTTT. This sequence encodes CASSFTPPRGNNEKLFF.

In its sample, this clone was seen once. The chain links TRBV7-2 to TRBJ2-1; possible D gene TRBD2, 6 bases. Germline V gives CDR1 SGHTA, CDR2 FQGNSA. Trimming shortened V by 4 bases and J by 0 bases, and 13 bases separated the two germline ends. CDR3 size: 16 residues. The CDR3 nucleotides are TGTGCCAGCAGCTCCCTTCGACTAGGCTCCTACAATGAGCAGTTCTTC. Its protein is CASSSLRLGSYNEQFF.

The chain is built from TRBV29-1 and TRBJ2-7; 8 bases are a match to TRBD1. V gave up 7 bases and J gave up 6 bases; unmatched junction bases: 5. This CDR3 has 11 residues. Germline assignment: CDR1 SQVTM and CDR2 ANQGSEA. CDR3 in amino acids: CSARDRGEQYF. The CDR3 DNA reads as TGCAGCGCCCGAGACAGGGGCGAGCAGTACTTC.

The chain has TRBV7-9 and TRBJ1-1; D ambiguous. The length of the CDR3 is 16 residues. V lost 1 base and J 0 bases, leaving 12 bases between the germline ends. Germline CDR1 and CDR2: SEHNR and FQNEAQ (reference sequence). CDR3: CASSLGAHKMNTEAFF. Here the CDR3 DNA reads TGTGCCAGCAGCTTAGGAGCCCACAAGATGAACACTGAAGCTTTCTTT.

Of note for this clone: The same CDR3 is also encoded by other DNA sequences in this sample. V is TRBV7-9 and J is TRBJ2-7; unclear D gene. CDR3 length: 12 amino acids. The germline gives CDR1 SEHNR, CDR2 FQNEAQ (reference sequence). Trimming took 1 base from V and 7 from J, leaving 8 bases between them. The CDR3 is CASSLGVREQYF. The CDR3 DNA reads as TGTGCCAGCAGCTTAGGGGTTCGGGAGCAGTACTTC.

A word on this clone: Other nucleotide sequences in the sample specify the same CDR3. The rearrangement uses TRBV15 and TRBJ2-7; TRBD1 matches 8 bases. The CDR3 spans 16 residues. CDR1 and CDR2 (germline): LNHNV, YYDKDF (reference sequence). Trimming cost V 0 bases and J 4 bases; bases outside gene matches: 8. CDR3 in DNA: TGTGCCACCAGCAGAGATAGGGAAACAGGGGGGTACGAGCAGTACTTC. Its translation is CATSRDRETGGYEQYF.

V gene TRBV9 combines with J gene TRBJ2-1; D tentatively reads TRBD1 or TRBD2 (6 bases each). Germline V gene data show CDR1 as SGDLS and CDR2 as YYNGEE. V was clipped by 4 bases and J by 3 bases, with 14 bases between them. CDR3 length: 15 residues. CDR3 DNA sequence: TGTGCCAGCAGCCCCAGGGGAGGCATCTACAATGAGCAGTTCTTC. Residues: CASSPRGGIYNEQFF.

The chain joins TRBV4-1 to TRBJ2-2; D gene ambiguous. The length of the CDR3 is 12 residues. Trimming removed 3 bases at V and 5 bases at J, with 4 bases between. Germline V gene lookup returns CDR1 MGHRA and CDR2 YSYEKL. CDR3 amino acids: CASSHSTGELFF. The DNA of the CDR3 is TGCGCCAGCAGCCACAGTACCGGGGAGCTGTTTTTT.

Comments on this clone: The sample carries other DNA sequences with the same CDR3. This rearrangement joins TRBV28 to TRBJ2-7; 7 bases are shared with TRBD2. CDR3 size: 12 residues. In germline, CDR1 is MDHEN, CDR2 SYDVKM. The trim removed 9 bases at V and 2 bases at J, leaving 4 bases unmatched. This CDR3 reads CASSRGTYEQYF. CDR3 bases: TGTGCCAGTTCGCGGGGGACCTACGAGCAGTACTTC. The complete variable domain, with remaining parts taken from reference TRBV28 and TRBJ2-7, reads DVKVTQSSRYLVKRTGEKVFLECVQDMDHENMFWYRQDPGLGLRLIYFSYDVKMKEKGDIPEGYSVSREKKERFSLILESASTNQTSMYLCASSRGTYEQYFGPGTRLTVT.

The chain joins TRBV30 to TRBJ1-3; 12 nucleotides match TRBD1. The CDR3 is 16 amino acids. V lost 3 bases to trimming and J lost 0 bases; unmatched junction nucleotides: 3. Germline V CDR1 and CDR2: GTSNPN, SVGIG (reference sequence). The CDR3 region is CAWSGTGGGSGNTIYF. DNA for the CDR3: TGTGCCTGGAGCGGGACAGGGGGCGGCTCTGGAAACACCATATATTTT.

Written as DNA, the CDR3 is TGTGCCAGTAGTGTGGACCGCGGCCGTTCCTACGAGCAGTACTTC. Protein: CASSVDRGRSYEQYF. V gene TRBV19 combines with J gene TRBJ2-7; no definite D call. The CDR3 runs to 15 residues. Germline CDR1 is LNHDA and CDR2 is SQIVND (reference sequence). Trimming cost V 5 bases and J 1 base, with 15 bases left between them.

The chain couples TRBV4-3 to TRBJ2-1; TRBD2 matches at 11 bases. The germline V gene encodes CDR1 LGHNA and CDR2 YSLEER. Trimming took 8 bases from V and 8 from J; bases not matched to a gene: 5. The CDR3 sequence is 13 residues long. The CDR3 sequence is CASAIAGGDEQFF. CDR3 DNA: TGCGCCAGCGCCATAGCGGGAGGGGATGAGCAGTTCTTC.

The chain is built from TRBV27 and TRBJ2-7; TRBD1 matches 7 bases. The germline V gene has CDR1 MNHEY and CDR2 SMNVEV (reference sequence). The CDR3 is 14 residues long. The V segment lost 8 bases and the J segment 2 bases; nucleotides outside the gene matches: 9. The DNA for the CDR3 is TGTGCCAGCGGTGGCAGGGACAGAACCTACGAGCAGTACTTC. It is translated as CASGGRDRTYEQYF.